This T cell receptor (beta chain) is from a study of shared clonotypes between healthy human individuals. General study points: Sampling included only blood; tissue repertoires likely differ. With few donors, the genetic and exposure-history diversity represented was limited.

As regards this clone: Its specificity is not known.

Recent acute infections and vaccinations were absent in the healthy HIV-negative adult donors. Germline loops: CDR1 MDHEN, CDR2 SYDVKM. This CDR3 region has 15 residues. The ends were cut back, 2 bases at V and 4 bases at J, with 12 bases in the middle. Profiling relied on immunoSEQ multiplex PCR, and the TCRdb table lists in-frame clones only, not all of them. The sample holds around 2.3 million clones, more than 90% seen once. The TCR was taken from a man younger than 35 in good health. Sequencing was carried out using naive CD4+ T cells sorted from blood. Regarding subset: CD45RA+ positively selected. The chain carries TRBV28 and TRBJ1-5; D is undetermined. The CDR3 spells CASSLLGRINQPQHF. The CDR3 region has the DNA TGTGCCAGCAGTTTACTCGGACGGATTAATCAGCCCCAGCATTTT.